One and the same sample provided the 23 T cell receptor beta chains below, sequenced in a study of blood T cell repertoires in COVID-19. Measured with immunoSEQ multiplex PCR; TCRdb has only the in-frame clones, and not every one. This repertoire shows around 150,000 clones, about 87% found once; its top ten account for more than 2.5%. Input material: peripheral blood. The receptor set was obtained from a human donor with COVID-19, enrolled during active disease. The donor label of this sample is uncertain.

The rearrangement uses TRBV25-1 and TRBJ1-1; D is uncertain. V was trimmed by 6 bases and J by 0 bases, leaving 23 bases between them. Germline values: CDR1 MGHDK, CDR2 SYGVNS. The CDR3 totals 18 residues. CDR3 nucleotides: TGTGCCAGCAGCCCATCTCCCGGCGCGGGGAACATGAACACTGAAGCTTTCTTT. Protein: CASSPSPGAGNMNTEAFF. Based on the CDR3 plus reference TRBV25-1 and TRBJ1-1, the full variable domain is EADIYQTPRYLVIGTGKKITLECSQTMGHDKMYWYQQDPGMELHLIHYSYGVNSTEKGDLSSESTVSRIRTEHFPLTLESARPSHTSQYLCASSPSPGAGNMNTEAFFGQGTRLTVV.

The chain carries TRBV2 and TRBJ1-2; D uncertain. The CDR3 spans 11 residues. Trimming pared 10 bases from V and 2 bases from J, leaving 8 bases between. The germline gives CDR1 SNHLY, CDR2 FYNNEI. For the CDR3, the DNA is TGTGCCACCTCCGGGAACTATGGCTACACCTTC. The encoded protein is CATSGNYGYTF.

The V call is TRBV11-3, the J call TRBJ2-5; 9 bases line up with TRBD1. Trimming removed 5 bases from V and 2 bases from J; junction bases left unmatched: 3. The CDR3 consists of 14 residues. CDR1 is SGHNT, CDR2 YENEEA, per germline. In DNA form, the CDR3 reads TGTGCCAGCAGCCGGACAGGGGTTCAAGAGACCCAGTACTTC. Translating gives CASSRTGVQETQYF.

This chain's CDR3 is CASSQGQHSYNEQFF. The DNA of the CDR3 is TGTGCCAGCAGCCAGGGACAGCACTCCTACAATGAGCAGTTCTTC. The chain links TRBV4-2 to TRBJ2-1, with TRBD1 matching over 7 bases. V shed 3 bases and J 0 bases; nucleotides not matched to a gene: 2. Germline-derived CDR1 and CDR2 are LGHNA and YNFKEQ. This CDR3 has 15 residues.

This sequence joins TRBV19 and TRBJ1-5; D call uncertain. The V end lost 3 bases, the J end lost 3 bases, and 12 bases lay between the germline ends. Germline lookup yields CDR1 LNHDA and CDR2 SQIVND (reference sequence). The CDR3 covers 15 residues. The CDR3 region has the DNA TGTGCCAGTAGTATGCTGAGATCCCACAATCAGCCCCAGCATTTT. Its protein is CASSMLRSHNQPQHF.

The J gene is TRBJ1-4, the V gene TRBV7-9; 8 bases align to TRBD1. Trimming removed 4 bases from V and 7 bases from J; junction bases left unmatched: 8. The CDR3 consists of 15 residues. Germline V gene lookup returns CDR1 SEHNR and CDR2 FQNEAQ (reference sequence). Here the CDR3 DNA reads TGTGCCAGCAGCTACCCACAGGGGGGACTTGAAAAACTGTTTTTT. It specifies CASSYPQGGLEKLFF.

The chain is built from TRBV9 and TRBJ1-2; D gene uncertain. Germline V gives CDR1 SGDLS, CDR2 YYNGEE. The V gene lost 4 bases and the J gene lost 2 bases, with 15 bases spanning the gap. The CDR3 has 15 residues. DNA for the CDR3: TGTGCCAGCAGCCGGGAAGAAGGGTCAAACTATGGCTACACCTTC. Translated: CASSREEGSNYGYTF.

The chain's CDR3 is CASRDTGTYGYTF. In DNA, the CDR3 is TGTGCCAGCAGAGACACAGGGACCTATGGCTACACCTTC. The J gene is TRBJ1-2, the V gene TRBV6-5; tentatively, D is TRBD1 (6 bases). Trimming took 6 bases from V and 4 from J, leaving 12 bases between them. The CDR3 covers 13 residues. From germline, CDR1 is MNHEY and CDR2 SVGAGI.

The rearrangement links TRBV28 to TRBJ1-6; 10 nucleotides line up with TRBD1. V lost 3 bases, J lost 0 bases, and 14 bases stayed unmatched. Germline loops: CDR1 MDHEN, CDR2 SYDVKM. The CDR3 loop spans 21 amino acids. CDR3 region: CASSFLGTGDPFLSYNSPLHF. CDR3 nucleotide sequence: TGTGCCAGCAGTTTTCTCGGGACAGGGGACCCTTTCCTCTCCTATAATTCACCCCTCCACTTT.

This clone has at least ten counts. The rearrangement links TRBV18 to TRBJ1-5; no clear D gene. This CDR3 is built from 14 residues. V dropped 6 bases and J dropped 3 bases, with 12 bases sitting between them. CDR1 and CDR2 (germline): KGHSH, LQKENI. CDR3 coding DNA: TGTGCCAGCTCTGGGTCGAGGGACAATCAGCCCCAGCATTTT. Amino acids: CASSGSRDNQPQHF.

Here the CDR3 DNA reads TGTGCCAGCAGCTTTAGGCTAGCGGCAGAGACCCAGTACTTC. This translates into CASSFRLAAETQYF. This chain links TRBV11-2 with TRBJ2-5, with TRBD2 identical over 7 bases. There are 14 residues in the CDR3. V gave up 3 bases and J gave up 4 bases; unmatched junction bases: 5. Germline CDR1 SGHAT, CDR2 FQNNGV.

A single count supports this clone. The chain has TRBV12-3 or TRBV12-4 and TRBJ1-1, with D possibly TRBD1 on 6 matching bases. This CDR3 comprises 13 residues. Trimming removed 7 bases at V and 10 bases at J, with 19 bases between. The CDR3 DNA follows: TGTGCCAGCAAGGCCGACAGGCTCCCAGGAGCTTTCTTT. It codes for CASKADRLPGAFF.

CDR3 in amino acids: CASSTGGGSVAKNIQYF. CDR3 coding DNA: TGCGCCAGCAGCACGGGTGGCGGATCTGTAGCCAAAAACATTCAGTACTTC. This sequence joins TRBV5-1 and TRBJ2-4; D gene uncertain. Per germline, CDR1 SGHRS and CDR2 YFSETQ. The CDR3 sequence is 17 residues long. Trimming took 4 bases from V and 0 from J, leaving 17 bases between them.

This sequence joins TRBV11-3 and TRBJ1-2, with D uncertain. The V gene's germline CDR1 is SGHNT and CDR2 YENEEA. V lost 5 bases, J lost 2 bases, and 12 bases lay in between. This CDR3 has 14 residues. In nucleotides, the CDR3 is TGTGCCAGCAGCCAAAAACCGGGAAACTATGGCTACACCTTC. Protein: CASSQKPGNYGYTF.

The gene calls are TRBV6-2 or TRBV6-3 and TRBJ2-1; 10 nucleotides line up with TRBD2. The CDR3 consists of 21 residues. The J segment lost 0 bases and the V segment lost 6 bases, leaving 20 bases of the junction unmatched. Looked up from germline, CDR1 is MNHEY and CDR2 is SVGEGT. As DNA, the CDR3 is TGTGCCAGCAGATACAACCGTTTGACTAGCGGGCTCACAAGCTCCTACAATGAGCAGTTCTTC. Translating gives CASRYNRLTSGLTSSYNEQFF.

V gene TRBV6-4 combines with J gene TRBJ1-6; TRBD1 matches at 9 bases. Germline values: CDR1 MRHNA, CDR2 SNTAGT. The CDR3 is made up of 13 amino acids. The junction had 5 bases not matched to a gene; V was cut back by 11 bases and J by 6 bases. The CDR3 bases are TGTGCCTCGCGGGGACAGGGTAATTCACCCCTCCACTTT. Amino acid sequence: CASRGQGNSPLHF.

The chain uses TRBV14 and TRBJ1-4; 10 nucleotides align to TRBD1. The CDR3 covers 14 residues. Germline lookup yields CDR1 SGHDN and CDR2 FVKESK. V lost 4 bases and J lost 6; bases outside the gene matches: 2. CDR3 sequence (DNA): TGTGCCAGCAGCCGGGACAGGGGAGATGAAAAACTGTTTTTT. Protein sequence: CASSRDRGDEKLFF. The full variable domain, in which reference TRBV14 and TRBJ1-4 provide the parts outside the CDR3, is EAGVTQFPSHSVIEKGQTVTLRCDPISGHDNLYWYRRVMGKEIKFLLHFVKESKQDESGMPNNRFLAERTGGTYSTLKVQPAELEDSGVYFCASSRDRGDEKLFFGSGTQLSVL.

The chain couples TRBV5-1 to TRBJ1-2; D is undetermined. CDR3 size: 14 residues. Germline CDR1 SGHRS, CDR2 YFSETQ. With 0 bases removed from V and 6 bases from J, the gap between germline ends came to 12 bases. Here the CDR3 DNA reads TGCGCCAGCAGCTTGGGGAGGGAGGGTGATGGCTACACCTTC. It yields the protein CASSLGREGDGYTF.

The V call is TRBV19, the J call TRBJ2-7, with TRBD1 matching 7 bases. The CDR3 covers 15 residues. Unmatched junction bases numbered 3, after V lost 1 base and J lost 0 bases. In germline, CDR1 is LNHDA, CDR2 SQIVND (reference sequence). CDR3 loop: CASSIGTGPSYEQYF. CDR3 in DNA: TGTGCCAGTAGTATAGGGACAGGTCCCTCCTACGAGCAGTACTTC.

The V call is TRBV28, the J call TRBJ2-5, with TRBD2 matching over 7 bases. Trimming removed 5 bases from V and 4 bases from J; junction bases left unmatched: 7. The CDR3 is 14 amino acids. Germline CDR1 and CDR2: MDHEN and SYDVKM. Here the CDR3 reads CASSGAAGAETQYF. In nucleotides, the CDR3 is TGTGCCAGCAGTGGGGCGGCGGGAGCAGAGACCCAGTACTTC.

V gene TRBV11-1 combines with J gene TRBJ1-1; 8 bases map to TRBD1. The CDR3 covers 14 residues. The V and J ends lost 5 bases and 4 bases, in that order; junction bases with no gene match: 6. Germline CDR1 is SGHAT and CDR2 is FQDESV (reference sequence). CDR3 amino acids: CASSADRVSTEAFF. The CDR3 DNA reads TGTGCCAGCAGCGCGGACAGGGTATCCACTGAAGCTTTCTTT.

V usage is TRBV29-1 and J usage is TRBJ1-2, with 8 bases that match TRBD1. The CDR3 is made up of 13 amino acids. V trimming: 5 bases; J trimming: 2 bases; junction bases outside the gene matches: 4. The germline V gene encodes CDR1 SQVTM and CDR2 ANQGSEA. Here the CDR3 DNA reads TGCAGCGTTAGCGGGACAGGCAACTATGGCTACACCTTC. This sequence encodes CSVSGTGNYGYTF.

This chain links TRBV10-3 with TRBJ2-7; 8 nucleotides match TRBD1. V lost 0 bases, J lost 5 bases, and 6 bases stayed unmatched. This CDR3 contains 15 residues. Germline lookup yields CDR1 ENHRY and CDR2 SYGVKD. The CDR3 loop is CAISESRQGTNEQYF. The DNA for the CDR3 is TGTGCCATCAGTGAGTCAAGACAGGGGACGAACGAGCAGTACTTC.